The present T cell receptor (beta chain) was sequenced within a study of shared clonotypes between healthy human individuals. Memory CD4+ cells were the fraction left after CD45RA+ naive selection. From germline, CDR1 is SEHNR and CDR2 FQNEAQ (reference sequence). Trimming pared 5 bases from V and 3 bases from J, leaving 13 bases between. The CDR3 loop spans 15 amino acids. Clones were read by immunoSEQ multiplex PCR, and TCRdb kept only the in-frame ones, dropping some. This sample has millions of clones, with around 95% found just once. The V and J genes are TRBV7-9 and TRBJ1-4; D ambiguous. The clonotype was recovered from a young man in good health. Sequenced material: naive CD4+ T cells sorted from blood. Subset: CD45RA+ positively selected. DNA of the CDR3: TGTGCCAGCAGCGTGTTGGGTCCCCCTAATGAAAAACTGTTTTTT. Translating it yields CASSVLGPPNEKLFF.